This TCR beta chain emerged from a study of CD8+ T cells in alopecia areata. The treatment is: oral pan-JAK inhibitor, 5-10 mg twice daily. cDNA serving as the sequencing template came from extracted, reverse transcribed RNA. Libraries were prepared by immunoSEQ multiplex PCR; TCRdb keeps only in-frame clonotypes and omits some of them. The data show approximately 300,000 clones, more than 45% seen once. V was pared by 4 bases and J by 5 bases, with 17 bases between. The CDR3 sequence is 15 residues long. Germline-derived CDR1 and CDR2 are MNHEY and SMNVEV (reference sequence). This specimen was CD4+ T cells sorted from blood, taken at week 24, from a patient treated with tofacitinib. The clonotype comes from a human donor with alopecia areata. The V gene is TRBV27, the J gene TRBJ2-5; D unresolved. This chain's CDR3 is CASSSAQWGSETQYF. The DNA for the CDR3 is TGTGCCAGCAGTTCTGCGCAGTGGGGTTCCGAGACCCAGTACTTC.